This T cell receptor beta chain emerged from a study of cytomegalovirus exposure and HLA in healthy donors. Study context: From about 180 million T cells, an earlier analysis saw approximately 110 million unique TCR beta sequences. Notes on the study in general: A prior analysis recorded that most TCR beta V segments were productive about 87% or about 30% of the time. CMV serostatus was the sole immune exposure data available.

The PCR had 60 Vbeta and 13 Jbeta primers. Generated by immunoSEQ multiplex PCR, the TCRdb table keeps only in-frame clones and is missing some. Here the sample spans about 98,000 clones, 70% to 80% being singletons. As to this clone: Its antigen remains unknown.

Sequencing was done on a sample of PBMCs. The TCR comes from a man aged 18 to 29 in good health and CMV-seropositive.

CDR3 in amino acids: CASSLDRVLASPLHF. The CDR3 bases are TGTGCCAGCAGCTTGGACAGGGTTCTTGCTTCACCCCTCCACTTT. This chain links TRBV5-4 with TRBJ1-6; possible D gene TRBD1, 6 bases. The CDR3 has 15 amino acids. Germline CDR1 and CDR2: SGHNT and YYREEE (reference sequence). Trimming cost V 0 bases and J 9 bases, with 13 bases left between them.